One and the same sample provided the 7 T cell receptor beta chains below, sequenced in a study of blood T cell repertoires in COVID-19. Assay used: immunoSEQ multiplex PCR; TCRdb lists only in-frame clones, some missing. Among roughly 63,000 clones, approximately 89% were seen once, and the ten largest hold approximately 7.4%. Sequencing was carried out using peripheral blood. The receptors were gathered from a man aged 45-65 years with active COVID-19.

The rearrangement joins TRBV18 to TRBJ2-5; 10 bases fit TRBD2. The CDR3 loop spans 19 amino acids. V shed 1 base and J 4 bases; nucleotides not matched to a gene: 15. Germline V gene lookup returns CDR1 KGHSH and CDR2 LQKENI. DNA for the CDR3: TGTGCCAGCTCACCACGGGTCCCATGGAGCGGGGGGGCCGGAGAGACCCAGTACTTC. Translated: CASSPRVPWSGGAGETQYF.

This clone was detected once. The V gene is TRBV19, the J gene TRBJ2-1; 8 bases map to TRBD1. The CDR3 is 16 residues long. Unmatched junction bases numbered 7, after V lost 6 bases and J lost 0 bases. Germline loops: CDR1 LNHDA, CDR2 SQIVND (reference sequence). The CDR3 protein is CASRTGALSSYNEQFF. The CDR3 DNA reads TGTGCCAGTAGGACAGGGGCTCTGAGCTCCTACAATGAGCAGTTCTTC.

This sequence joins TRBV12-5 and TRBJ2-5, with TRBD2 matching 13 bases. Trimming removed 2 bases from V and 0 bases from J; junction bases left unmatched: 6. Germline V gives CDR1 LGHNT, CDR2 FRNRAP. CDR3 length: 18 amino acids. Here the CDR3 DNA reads TGTGCTAGTGGTTTGTACGGGACTAGCGGGGCCTACCAAGAGACCCAGTACTTC. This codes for CASGLYGTSGAYQETQYF. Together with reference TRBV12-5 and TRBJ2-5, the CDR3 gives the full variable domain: DARVTQTPRHKVTEMGQEVTMRCQPILGHNTVFWYRQTMMQGLELLAYFRNRAPLDDSGMPKDRFSAEMPDATLATLKIQPSEPRDSAVYFCASGLYGTSGAYQETQYFGPGTRLLVL.

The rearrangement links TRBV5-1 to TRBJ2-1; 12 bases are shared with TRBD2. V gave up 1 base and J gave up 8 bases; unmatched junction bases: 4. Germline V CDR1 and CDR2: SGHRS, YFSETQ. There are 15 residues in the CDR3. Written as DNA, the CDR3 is TGCGCCAGCAGCTTGACTAGCGGGGGGTTGGATGAGCAGTTCTTC. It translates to CASSLTSGGLDEQFF.

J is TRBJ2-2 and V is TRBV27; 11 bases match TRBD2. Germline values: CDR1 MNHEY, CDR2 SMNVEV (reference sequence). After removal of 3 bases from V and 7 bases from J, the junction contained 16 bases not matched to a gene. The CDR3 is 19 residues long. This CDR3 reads CASSFLRRLAGGGSGELFF. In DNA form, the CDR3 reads TGTGCCAGCAGTTTCCTACGTCGTCTAGCGGGGGGAGGGAGCGGGGAGCTGTTTTTT.

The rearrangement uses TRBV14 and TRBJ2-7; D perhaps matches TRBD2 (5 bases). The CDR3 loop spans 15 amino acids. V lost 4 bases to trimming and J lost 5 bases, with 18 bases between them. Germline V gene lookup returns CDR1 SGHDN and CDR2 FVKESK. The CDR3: CASSRMGMDSDEQYF. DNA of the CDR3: TGTGCCAGCAGCCGGATGGGAATGGACTCGGACGAGCAGTACTTC.

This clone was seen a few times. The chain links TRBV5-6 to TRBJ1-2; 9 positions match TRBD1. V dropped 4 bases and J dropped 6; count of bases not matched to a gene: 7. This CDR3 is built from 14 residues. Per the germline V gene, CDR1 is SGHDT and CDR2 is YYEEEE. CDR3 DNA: TGTGCCAGCAGCCCCATCGGGACAGGGAATGGCTACACCTTC. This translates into CASSPIGTGNGYTF. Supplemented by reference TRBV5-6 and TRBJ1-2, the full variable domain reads DAGVTQSPTHLIKTRGQQVTLRCSPKSGHDTVSWYQQALGQGPQFIFQYYEEEERQRGNFPDRFSGHQFPNYSSELNVNALLLGDSALYLCASSPIGTGNGYTFGSGTRLTVV.